Shown below are 9 T cell receptor beta chains from a single sample sequenced in a study of OX40 agonist ivuxolimab in advanced cancers. Libraries were prepared by immunoSEQ multiplex PCR; TCRdb keeps only in-frame clonotypes and omits some of them. Of roughly 60,000 clones listed, around nine tenths are singletons. This specimen was CD4+ or CD8+ T cells sorted from blood, taken in a trial of the OX40 agonist ivuxolimab. The receptors originated from an adult with an advanced solid tumor such as melanoma, head and neck, liver or kidney cancer.

V and J are TRBV7-2 and TRBJ1-2; D not certain. The CDR3 extends over 15 amino acids. V was shortened by 1 base and J by 4 bases, with 13 bases between the two germline ends. Germline V gene sequence: CDR1 SGHTA, CDR2 FQGNSA. CDR3 region: CASSLVVREGYGYTF. CDR3 in DNA: TGTGCCAGCAGCTTAGTTGTGCGGGAAGGCTATGGCTACACCTTC.

This rearrangement joins TRBV30 to TRBJ1-3; 9 bases align to TRBD1. The CDR3 has 15 amino acids. Germline V lookup: CDR1 GTSNPN, CDR2 SVGIG (reference sequence). With 0 bases clipped from V and 2 bases from J, the junction kept 2 bases outside the gene matches. The CDR3 here is CAWSVRQGAGNTIYF. DNA of the CDR3: TGTGCCTGGAGTGTACGACAGGGGGCTGGAAACACCATATATTTT.

This sequence joins TRBV7-2 and TRBJ2-1; D possibly matches TRBD1 or TRBD2 (5 bases each). The V end was cut by 4 bases, the J end by 0 bases, with 16 bases between. Germline V gene sequence: CDR1 SGHTA, CDR2 FQGNSA. The CDR3 has 17 amino acids. For the CDR3, the DNA is TGTGCCAGCAGCTCCTACCGGGGCGCCCTCTCCTACAATGAGCAGTTCTTC. Its translation: CASSSYRGALSYNEQFF.

J is TRBJ2-7 and V is TRBV27, with TRBD2 as a possible D gene (6 bases). V was cut by 3 bases and J by 4 bases, with 10 bases left in between. The CDR3 has 13 residues. Germline V gene sequence: CDR1 MNHEY, CDR2 SMNVEV (reference sequence). CDR3: CASSFRRGYEQYF. CDR3 coding DNA: TGTGCCAGCAGTTTTAGGCGGGGATACGAGCAGTACTTC.

The V and J genes are TRBV7-9 and TRBJ2-1, with D unclear. In germline, CDR1 is SEHNR, CDR2 FQNEAQ (reference sequence). The V end lost 2 bases, the J end lost 8 bases, and 10 bases lay between the germline ends. This CDR3 has 13 amino acids. CDR3 sequence (DNA): TGTGCCAGCAGCTTATTAGGTGGAGATGAGCAGTTCTTC. Translating it yields CASSLLGGDEQFF.

V is TRBV19 and J is TRBJ2-3; a possible D gene is TRBD1 (6 bases). The germline V and J ends were trimmed by 5 bases and 5 bases, with 17 bases remaining between them. The length of the CDR3 is 15 residues. Looked up from germline, CDR1 is LNHDA and CDR2 is SQIVND (reference sequence). The CDR3 DNA reads TGTGCCAGTAGTCGCCGGGACATTGGGGAAGATACGCAGTATTTT. It specifies CASSRRDIGEDTQYF.

The table lists this clone with a few counts. The chain carries TRBV7-8 and TRBJ1-1; no reliable D call. Trimming left V 0 bases short and J 7 bases short, with 9 bases between. The CDR3 has 13 residues. The germline V gene encodes CDR1 SGHVS and CDR2 FQNEAQ. CDR3 sequence reads: CASSLATSGEAFF. The CDR3 DNA reads TGTGCCAGCAGCTTAGCTACCTCCGGTGAAGCTTTCTTT.

The chain links TRBV18 to TRBJ2-7, with D perhaps assigned TRBD1 or TRBD2 (5 bases each). Germline assignment: CDR1 KGHSH and CDR2 LQKENI. The CDR3 runs to 14 residues. V lost 2 bases and J 9 bases, leaving 17 bases between the germline ends. CDR3 residues: CASSPYAGTATQYF. The CDR3 DNA reads TGTGCCAGCTCACCATACGCCGGGACCGCGACGCAGTACTTC. Based on the CDR3 plus reference TRBV18 and TRBJ2-7, the full variable domain is NAGVMQNPRHLVRRRGQEARLRCSPMKGHSHVYWYRQLPEEGLKFMVYLQKENIIDESGMPKERFSAEFPKEGPSILRIQQVVRGDSAAYFCASSPYAGTATQYFGPGTRLTVT.

This clone was recorded only once. The genes are TRBV6-5 and TRBJ2-7; 11 bases fit TRBD1. CDR3 length: 15 amino acids. Per the germline V gene, CDR1 is MNHEY and CDR2 is SVGAGI. Trimming took 6 bases from V and 1 from J; bases not matched to a gene: 5. As DNA, the CDR3 is TGTGCCAGCAGGGCCGGGACAGGGGGATCCTACGAGCAGTACTTC. Its protein product is CASRAGTGGSYEQYF.